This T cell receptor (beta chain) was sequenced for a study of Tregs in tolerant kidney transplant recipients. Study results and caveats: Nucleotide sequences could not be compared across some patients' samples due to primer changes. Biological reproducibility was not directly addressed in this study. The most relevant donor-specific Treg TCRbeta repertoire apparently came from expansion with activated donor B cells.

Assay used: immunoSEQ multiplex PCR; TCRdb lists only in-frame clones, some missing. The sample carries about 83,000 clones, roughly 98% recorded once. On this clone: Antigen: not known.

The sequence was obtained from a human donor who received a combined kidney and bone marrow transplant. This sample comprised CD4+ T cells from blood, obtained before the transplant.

The CDR3 DNA sequence: TGCGCCAGCAGCTTGACCGGGACAGGGCCCTTTGGGGGTGGCTACACCTTC. Amino acids: CASSLTGTGPFGGGYTF. The chain recombines TRBV5-1 with TRBJ1-2; 9 bases align to TRBD1. Germline CDR1 SGHRS, CDR2 YFSETQ. V dropped 1 base and J dropped 7; count of bases not matched to a gene: 14. The CDR3 consists of 17 residues. Looking up the rest from reference TRBV5-1 and TRBJ1-2 gives the full variable domain: KAGVTQTPRYLIKTRGQQVTLSCSPISGHRSVSWYQQTPGQGLQFLFEYFSETQRNKGNFPGRFSGRQFSNSRSEMNVSTLELGDSALYLCASSLTGTGPFGGGYTFGSGTRLTVV.